This TCR beta chain was observed in a study of T cells in Graves' hyperthyroidism and ophthalmopathy. Looking at the study overall: Peripheral blood was obtained at initial diagnosis, preceding any treatment.

The study included ophthalmopathy patients with Clinical Activity Score at least 3, NOSPECS grade at least 4 and duration under 3 months. The diagnostic basis comprised clinical symptoms, serum thyroxine and TRAb, thyroid ultrasound and orbital computed tomography. This clonotype was observed at least ten times. What was amplified from RNA transcripts were TCR beta CDR3 regions. TCR CDR3 underwent first-round RT-PCR with the HTBI primer set. One entry per CDR3 protein, called by TCRdb with MiXCR from the multiplex PCR reads. The table records about 530,000 distinct CDR3 sequences, 15% to 20% of them present only once. This clonotype originated in a woman aged 18-29 years with Graves' ophthalmopathy. Sequencing input: blood.

The CDR3 reads CASRSINRDARSYEQYF. CDR3 nucleotides: TGTGCCAGCAGGTCAATCAACCGGGACGCGAGATCCTACGAGCAGTACTTC. J is TRBJ2-7 and V is TRBV28; the D gene could be TRBD1 or TRBD2 (5 bases each). The CDR3 totals 17 residues. Trimming cost V 6 bases and J 1 base, with 22 bases left between them. Germline V gives CDR1 MDHEN, CDR2 SYDVKM.